The 9 T cell receptor beta chains given below trace back to one sample, sequenced in a study of neoadjuvant anti-PD-1 for oral cavity cancer. The data were produced by immunoSEQ multiplex PCR, yet TCRdb's version contains in-frame clones alone and is incomplete. The sample has tens of thousands of clones, approximately 79% seen once; the top ten hold just over 2.5%. The specimen comprised PBMCs, sampled before nivolumab (anti-PD-1) treatment. These receptors all come from a person aged 35-79 years with oral cavity squamous cell carcinoma.

The V and J genes are TRBV29-1 and TRBJ2-3; no clear D gene. With 0 bases removed from V and 4 bases from J, the gap between germline ends came to 8 bases. The CDR3 loop spans 13 amino acids. The germline gives CDR1 SQVTM, CDR2 ANQGSEA. The CDR3 DNA is TGCAGCGTTGAAGATCGGCGGCCAGATACGCAGTATTTT. It codes for CSVEDRRPDTQYF.

This chain uses TRBV5-5 with TRBJ2-5; D remains unclear. The CDR3 sequence is 14 residues long. V lost 0 bases, J lost 3 bases, and 9 bases lay in between. The V gene's germline CDR1 is SGHKS and CDR2 YYEKEE (reference sequence). The CDR3 loop is CASSLGHSKETQYF. CDR3 nucleotides: TGTGCCAGCAGCTTGGGACATTCCAAAGAGACCCAGTACTTC.

The CDR3 protein is CASSLEFEAFF. In nucleotides, the CDR3 is TGTGCCAGCAGCTTAGAGTTTGAAGCTTTCTTT. The chain joins TRBV7-9 to TRBJ1-1, with no clear D. The V gene's germline CDR1 is SEHNR and CDR2 FQNEAQ (reference sequence). The CDR3 is 11 residues long. V was shortened by 1 base and J by 7 bases, with 4 bases between the two germline ends.

The chain has TRBV14 and TRBJ2-7; D gene uncertain. CDR3 size: 11 residues. CDR1 is SGHDN and CDR2 is FVKESK in the germline V gene. V lost 5 bases, J lost 3 bases, and 5 bases lay in between. The CDR3 sequence is CASSVGYEQYF. Written as DNA, the CDR3 is TGTGCCAGCAGCGTCGGCTACGAGCAGTACTTC.

This clone has only one observation. The rearrangement joins TRBV5-6 to TRBJ1-1, with TRBD1 as a possible D gene (6 bases). The CDR3 runs to 13 residues. Trimming left V 4 bases short and J 5 bases short, with 12 bases between. Germline loops: CDR1 SGHDT, CDR2 YYEEEE. CDR3 in amino acids: CASSPQGRTEAFF. The CDR3 DNA sequence: TGTGCCAGCAGCCCCCAGGGGAGGACTGAAGCTTTCTTT.

The chain links TRBV10-1 to TRBJ2-5; 7 nucleotides line up with TRBD1. V lost 6 bases and J lost 5; bases outside the gene matches: 9. The CDR3 extends over 14 amino acids. Germline values: CDR1 WNHNN, CDR2 SYGVQD (reference sequence). CDR3: CASSFSGTVETQYF. The CDR3 DNA reads TGCGCCAGCAGCTTCTCCGGGACAGTGGAGACCCAGTACTTC.

The V and J genes are TRBV10-2 and TRBJ2-1; 9 bases line up with TRBD1. CDR1 and CDR2 (germline): WSHSY, SAAADI. With 6 bases clipped from V and 6 bases from J, the junction kept 9 bases outside the gene matches. This CDR3 comprises 15 residues. CDR3 sequence: CASRYRQGGSNEQFF. In DNA, the CDR3 is TGCGCCAGCAGGTATAGACAGGGGGGTAGCAATGAGCAGTTCTTC.

This sequence joins TRBV2 and TRBJ1-4; D possibly corresponds to TRBD1 (5 bases). From germline, CDR1 is SNHLY and CDR2 FYNNEI. The CDR3 runs 14 residues. Trimming pared 0 bases from V and 10 bases from J, leaving 12 bases between. The CDR3, as DNA: TGTGCCAGCAGTGAAGCGAAGCAGGGCGGAAAACTGTTTTTT. Translation gives CASSEAKQGGKLFF.

This clone has a handful of counts. The chain combines TRBV28 with TRBJ1-5, with D maybe TRBD1 (5 bases). With 8 bases removed from V and 9 bases from J, the gap between germline ends came to 20 bases. CDR1 is MDHEN, CDR2 SYDVKM, per germline. CDR3 size: 14 residues. The chain's CDR3 is CASHTGAGRRPQHF. The CDR3 DNA reads as TGTGCCAGCCACACCGGGGCAGGGCGGAGGCCCCAGCATTTT.